A single sample gave rise to the 18 T cell receptor beta chains below, sequenced in a study of graft-versus-host responses after intestinal transplantation (dated by TCRdb to 2020 to 2022). The label giving this sample's time point can be read as: cells obtained before transplantation from donor or recipient. Libraries came from the immunoSEQ multiplex PCR assay. TCRdb took this table from immuneACCESS and kept in-frame rearrangements with V and J called. Such tables lack part of the clones; where checked against another copy, unresolved V genes explain under half of the gap, and the rest is unexplained. Here the sample has more than 4,000 clones; about 25% occur a single time. The ten largest clones capture around 3.5% of the sample. This specimen was alloreactive CD4+ T cells from a mixed lymphocyte reaction culture, taken before transplantation. Reading the label with the study, this specimen's cell subset or site is: CFSE-low proliferating T cells sorted from roughly six-day pre-transplant mixed lymphocyte reaction (GvH or HvG direction). Receptors originate from a human patient who was an organ donor for intestinal transplantation.

This clone showed up just a few times. This rearrangement joins TRBV5-1 to TRBJ2-7; 7 bases fit TRBD2. Germline-derived CDR1 and CDR2 are SGHRS and YFSETQ. This CDR3 has 14 residues. With 6 bases clipped from V and 2 bases from J, the junction kept 8 bases outside the gene matches. CDR3 DNA sequence: TGCGCCAGCATGAATCCGGGGGGTCCCTACGAGCAGTACTTC. Its translation is CASMNPGGPYEQYF.

J is TRBJ2-5 and V is TRBV4-1; 7 bases align to TRBD2. The trim removed 1 base at V and 4 bases at J, leaving 6 bases unmatched. The CDR3 loop spans 15 amino acids. Looked up from germline, CDR1 is MGHRA and CDR2 is YSYEKL. CDR3 protein: CASSQGGLGVETQYF. The CDR3 DNA is TGCGCCAGCAGCCAAGGAGGACTAGGGGTAGAGACCCAGTACTTC.

In its sample, this clone ranks as medium-sized. This rearrangement joins TRBV7-9 to TRBJ1-1; D remains ambiguous. V was shortened by 5 bases and J by 6 bases, with 22 bases between the two germline ends. The V gene's germline CDR1 is SEHNR and CDR2 FQNEAQ (reference sequence). CDR3 length: 16 amino acids. The CDR3 protein is CASSPLSPVVVSEAFF. The CDR3 nucleotides read TGTGCCAGCAGCCCCCTCTCGCCGGTAGTAGTTTCTGAAGCTTTCTTT.

The chain employs TRBV6-5 and TRBJ1-2; the D gene is possibly TRBD1 (6 bases). V was shortened by 5 bases and J by 2 bases, with 9 bases between the two germline ends. This CDR3 spans 13 amino acids. Germline V CDR1 and CDR2: MNHEY, SVGAGI. The CDR3 DNA reads as TGTGCCAGCAGTCGACAGGAAAACTATGGCTACACCTTC. This gives the protein CASSRQENYGYTF.

The chain recombines TRBV6-6 with TRBJ2-7, with D tentatively TRBD2 (6 bases). Between the trimmed V and J ends, which lost 0 bases and 2 bases, there was a span of 11 bases. The CDR3 runs 15 residues. The V gene's germline CDR1 is MNHNY and CDR2 SVGAGI (reference sequence). CDR3 region: CASSYSGLSTYEQYF. The DNA for the CDR3 is TGTGCCAGCAGTTACTCGGGACTGTCTACCTACGAGCAGTACTTC.

This clone was counted only a few times. The rearrangement joins TRBV7-9 to TRBJ2-7; 12 bases are a match to TRBD2. Trimming at V came to 1 base and at J to 6 bases, leaving 4 bases not matched to a gene. The germline CDR1 and CDR2 sequences are SEHNR and FQNEAQ (reference sequence). The CDR3 has 15 residues. The CDR3 DNA reads as TGTGCCAGCAGCTTAGGACTAGCGGGAGCTGCCGAGCAGTACTTC. Its protein is CASSLGLAGAAEQYF.

The chain uses TRBV10-3 and TRBJ2-5, with a weak D call TRBD2 (6 bases). Trimming left V 0 bases short and J 3 bases short, with 23 bases between. The CDR3 is 19 amino acids. Germline V lookup: CDR1 ENHRY, CDR2 SYGVKD. The CDR3 DNA is TGTGCCATCAGTGAGTCGGGCTCTGGACTTCCGCGCGGGAAAGAGACCCAGTACTTC. Translation gives CAISESGSGLPRGKETQYF.

CDR3 coding DNA: TGCGCCAGCAGCCAAGGGACAGGGCTGGGTATCTGGGAGACCCAGTACTTC. Translating it yields CASSQGTGLGIWETQYF. V gene TRBV4-1 combines with J gene TRBJ2-5, with 8 bases identical to TRBD1. The trim removed 1 base at V and 5 bases at J, leaving 12 bases unmatched. Germline values: CDR1 MGHRA, CDR2 YSYEKL. The CDR3 sequence is 17 residues long.

This clone was seen a handful of times. The V and J genes are TRBV6-1 and TRBJ2-7; the match to TRBD2 covers 8 bases. The germline V gene has CDR1 MNHNS and CDR2 SASEGT. V was clipped by 5 bases and J by 3 bases; unmatched bases: 3. The CDR3 has 13 amino acids. As DNA, the CDR3 is TGTGCCAGCAGTTTTAGCGGGAACTACGAGCAGTACTTC. It is translated as CASSFSGNYEQYF.

The chain links TRBV5-1 to TRBJ2-1; the D gene is possibly TRBD2 (6 bases). Deletions cut 0 bases from V and 5 bases from J, with 18 bases between. This CDR3 has 17 residues. Germline V lookup: CDR1 SGHRS, CDR2 YFSETQ. Written as DNA, the CDR3 is TGCGCCAGCAGCTTGGCGGGACGACTAGTTCCGGACAATGAGCAGTTCTTC. This gives the protein CASSLAGRLVPDNEQFF.

The chain links TRBV6-6 to TRBJ2-5; D uncertain. Looked up from germline, CDR1 is MNHNY and CDR2 is SVGAGI (reference sequence). The germline V and J ends were trimmed by 1 base and 5 bases, with 8 bases remaining between them. The CDR3 is 13 residues long. CDR3 coding DNA: TGTGCCAGCAGTTACTGGGCGTGGGAGACCCAGTACTTC. Encoded protein: CASSYWAWETQYF.

The chain combines TRBV10-3 with TRBJ2-1; 11 bases line up with TRBD2. Looked up from germline, CDR1 is ENHRY and CDR2 is SYGVKD. The CDR3 is made up of 19 amino acids. Unmatched junction bases numbered 12, after V lost 4 bases and J lost 1 base. This CDR3 reads CAISVGGTSGFYSYNEQFF. CDR3 DNA: TGTGCCATCAGTGTTGGCGGGACTAGCGGTTTCTATTCCTACAATGAGCAGTTCTTC.

This clone was observed a handful of times. CDR3: CASSHIHRVAEQYF. The CDR3 region has the DNA TGTGCCAGCAGCCATATACACAGGGTTGCCGAGCAGTACTTC. The chain joins TRBV4-2 to TRBJ2-7; a weak D match, TRBD1 (6 bases). Between the trimmed V and J ends, which lost 3 bases and 6 bases, there was a span of 15 bases. The CDR3 runs to 14 residues. Germline V gene lookup returns CDR1 LGHNA and CDR2 YNFKEQ.

A remark on this clone: With only one base between it and a far larger clone, this is likely a read error. The genes are TRBV4-2 and TRBJ2-5; the D gene is possibly TRBD2 (5 bases). CDR1 and CDR2 from the germline V gene are LGHNA and YNFKEQ. The CDR3 is 14 amino acids. With 1 base removed from V and 5 bases from J, the gap between germline ends came to 11 bases. The CDR3 here is CASSQVYGDETQYF. The CDR3 DNA reads TGTGCCAGCAGCCAAGTTTACGGGGATGAGACCCAGTACTTC.

This clone was seen a few times. V usage is TRBV4-3 and J usage is TRBJ2-1, with TRBD2 identical over 11 bases. This CDR3 spans 15 amino acids. From germline, CDR1 is LGHNA and CDR2 YSLEER. The trim removed 0 bases at V and 12 bases at J, leaving 7 bases unmatched. CDR3 DNA sequence: TGCGCCAGCAGCCAAGAGACTAGCGGGGCCTCAGGGCAGTTCTTC. Translated, it gives CASSQETSGASGQFF.

This clone is medium-sized. The rearrangement links TRBV29-1 to TRBJ1-5, with 9 nucleotides matching TRBD1. Germline V gene lookup returns CDR1 SQVTM and CDR2 ANQGSEA. CDR3 length: 15 residues. V shed 4 bases, J shed 3 bases, and the junction held 7 bases outside the gene matches. The CDR3 sequence: CSVAGTGSANQPQHF. CDR3 DNA sequence: TGCAGCGTTGCGGGGACAGGGTCTGCCAATCAGCCCCAGCATTTT. Together with reference TRBV29-1 and TRBJ1-5, the CDR3 gives the full variable domain: SAVISQKPSRDICQRGTSLTIQCQVDSQVTMMFWYRQQPGQSLTLIATANQGSEATYESGFVIDKFPISRPNLTFSTLTVSNMSPEDSSIYLCSVAGTGSANQPQHFGDGTRLSIL.

This clone was found a few times. CDR3 nucleotide sequence: TGTGCCAGCTCACCACCCGCTAGCCTTAATGAGCAGTTCTTC. Translation gives CASSPPASLNEQFF. The chain employs TRBV18 and TRBJ2-1; a possible D gene is TRBD2 (5 bases). The germline V gene has CDR1 KGHSH and CDR2 LQKENI. Trimming pared 0 bases from V and 7 bases from J, leaving 10 bases between. The length of the CDR3 is 14 residues.

This chain uses TRBV5-1 with TRBJ1-1; 9 nucleotides match TRBD1. The CDR3 loop spans 17 amino acids. Trimming took 4 bases from V and 0 from J; bases not matched to a gene: 10. Germline V gene data show CDR1 as SGHRS and CDR2 as YFSETQ. The CDR3 loop reads CASSLGQGRLLNTEAFF. The DNA of the CDR3 is TGCGCCAGCAGCCTCGGACAGGGGCGACTTTTGAACACTGAAGCTTTCTTT. The variable domain in full, with the rest retrieved from reference TRBV5-1 and TRBJ1-1, is KAGVTQTPRYLIKTRGQQVTLSCSPISGHRSVSWYQQTPGQGLQFLFEYFSETQRNKGNFPGRFSGRQFSNSRSEMNVSTLELGDSALYLCASSLGQGRLLNTEAFFGQGTRLTVV.